This is a list of T cell receptor beta chains from one sample in a study of blood T cell repertoires in COVID-19. Assay: immunoSEQ multiplex PCR; the TCRdb copy retains only in-frame clones and omits some. The repertoire holds approximately 180,000 clones, with roughly 87% as singletons. Sequencing was carried out using PBMCs or T cells enriched from blood (not recorded which). The receptors stem from a woman in her 40s with acute COVID-19. CDR3s include the opening cysteine and the closing phenylalanine or tryptophan. D genes are given only for firm matches. Only part of the rows carry a size: once, few, many, or a class if the clone is expanded.

j_call d_call v_call clone_size cdr3_aa cdr3_nt
TRBJ2-7 . TRBV7-9 . CASSLGGTLANYEQYF TGTGCCAGCAGCTTAGGGGGGACACTTGCTAACTACGAGCAGTACTTC
TRBJ1-6 . TRBV5-1 . CASSLGQFSNSPLHF TGCGCCAGCAGCTTGGGACAATTTAGTAATTCACCCCTCCACTTT
TRBJ2-1 TRBD1 TRBV7-3 . CASSLYGTGTGRREQFF TGTGCCAGCAGCTTATACGGAACCGGGACAGGCCGCCGGGAGCAGTTCTTC
TRBJ1-1 . TRBV18 . CASSPAETREAFF TGTGCCAGCTCACCAGCGGAGACTAGGGAAGCTTTCTTT
TRBJ2-7 TRBD2 TRBV5-1 . CASGLAGGSPYEQYF TGCGCCAGCGGACTAGCGGGAGGTTCGCCCTACGAGCAGTACTTC
TRBJ2-2 . TRBV21-1 . CASSARLVSGELFF TGTGCCAGCAGCGCCCGACTAGTTTCCGGGGAGCTGTTTTTT
TRBJ2-1 TRBD2 TRBV9 . CASSVLSGGLFF TGTGCCAGCAGCGTATTAAGCGGGGGGCTGTTCTTC
TRBJ1-1 TRBD1 TRBV10-3 . CAISDQDRGVTEAFF TGTGCCATCAGTGACCAGGACAGGGGGGTCACTGAAGCTTTCTTT
TRBJ1-6 . TRBV30 . CAWSVWRSSPLHF TGTGCCTGGAGTGTGTGGCGGAGTTCACCCCTCCACTTT
TRBJ2-7 . TRBV7-9 . CASSSGGGAYDGEQYF TGTGCCAGCAGTTCCGGTGGAGGCGCTTACGATGGTGAGCAGTACTTC
TRBJ2-1 TRBD2 TRBV29-1 . CSARTSGRGHEQFF TGCAGCGCCCGGACTAGCGGGAGGGGACATGAGCAGTTCTTC
TRBJ2-7 TRBD1 TRBV30 . CAWGRPGQGTYEQYF TGTGCCTGGGGGAGACCGGGACAGGGAACCTACGAGCAGTACTTC
TRBJ1-4 TRBD1 TRBV30 . CAWSGGQGALTNEKLFF TGTGCCTGGAGTGGGGGACAGGGGGCGCTGACTAATGAAAAACTGTTTTTT
TRBJ1-1 . TRBV3-1/TRBV3-2 . CASSHSTVNTEAFF TGTGCCAGCAGCCATTCTACTGTGAACACTGAAGCTTTCTTT
TRBJ2-1 . TRBV7-9 . CASDTGNPKYNEQFF TGTGCCAGCGACACGGGGAACCCAAAATACAATGAGCAGTTCTTC
TRBJ2-7 TRBD2 TRBV5-1 . CASSLGLASYEQYF TGCGCCAGCAGCTTGGGACTAGCCAGTTACGAGCAGTACTTC
TRBJ1-4 . TRBV6-5 . CASRGGAATNEKLFF TGTGCCAGCAGAGGGGGAGCTGCAACTAATGAAAAACTGTTTTTT
TRBJ2-1 TRBD2 TRBV11-2 once CASNQLYSGGWDEQFF TGTGCCAGCAATCAACTGTATAGCGGGGGGTGGGATGAGCAGTTCTTC
TRBJ1-2 . TRBV5-6 . CASSSDSYYGYTF TGTGCCAGCAGCTCCGACAGCTACTATGGCTACACCTTC
TRBJ2-7 TRBD2 TRBV7-2 few CASSFGLAGGENEQYF TGTGCCAGCAGCTTCGGACTAGCGGGGGGCGAAAACGAGCAGTACTTC
TRBJ2-2 TRBD1 TRBV3-1/TRBV3-2 . CASSQQGAGELFF TGTGCCAGCAGCCAGCAGGGGGCTGGGGAGCTGTTTTTT
TRBJ1-1 . TRBV5-1 . CASSSLRDTEAFF TGCGCCAGCAGCTCCCTCCGGGACACTGAAGCTTTCTTT
TRBJ2-1 . TRBV20-1 . CSASRGEGYNEQFF TGCAGTGCTAGTCGGGGTGAGGGTTACAATGAGCAGTTCTTC
TRBJ1-3 TRBD1 TRBV2 once CASSEAGWDRGQGNTIYF TGTGCCAGCAGTGAAGCGGGGTGGGACAGGGGGCAAGGAAACACCATATATTTT
TRBJ2-1 . TRBV30 . CAWSVQEGYPPNEQFF TGTGCCTGGAGTGTACAGGAGGGGTACCCGCCCAATGAGCAGTTCTTC
TRBJ2-3 TRBD1 TRBV3-1/TRBV3-2 once CASSQVPQGARTDTQYF TGTGCCAGCAGCCAAGTCCCACAGGGGGCGCGGACAGATACGCAGTATTTT
TRBJ1-1 . TRBV7-2 once CASSSPERKAFF TGTGCCAGCAGCTCCCCGGAGAGGAAAGCTTTCTTT
TRBJ2-7 TRBD2 TRBV19 . CASSMGGPASGSGEQYF TGTGCCAGTAGTATGGGCGGGCCGGCTAGCGGGAGTGGCGAGCAGTACTTC
TRBJ2-3 TRBD2 TRBV19 . CASSITSGAPDTQYF TGTGCCAGTAGTATCACTAGCGGGGCCCCAGATACGCAGTATTTT
TRBJ2-7 TRBD1 TRBV28 . CASRSGQGSYEQYF TGTGCCAGCAGGTCGGGACAGGGATCCTACGAGCAGTACTTC
TRBJ1-1 TRBD1 TRBV30 . CAWGQAGGTEAFF TGTGCCTGGGGACAGGCCGGGGGAACTGAAGCTTTCTTT
TRBJ2-7 . TRBV19 . CASSTTGNLGEQYF TGTGCCAGTAGTACAACAGGGAATCTGGGCGAGCAGTACTTC
TRBJ2-3 TRBD1 TRBV5-1 . CASRDRATHTQYF TGCGCCAGCAGGGACAGGGCGACGCATACGCAGTATTTT
TRBJ2-2 TRBD1 TRBV11-3 . CASSRTGGNTGELFF TGTGCCAGCAGCCGGACAGGGGGGAACACCGGGGAGCTGTTTTTT
TRBJ2-5 TRBD2 TRBV3-1/TRBV3-2 . CASSQDPAGAPGTQYF TGTGCCAGCAGCCAAGATCCAGCGGGGGCTCCGGGGACCCAGTACTTC
TRBJ2-7 . TRBV25-1 . CASSGAGFYEQYF TGTGCCAGCAGTGGGGCAGGGTTTTACGAGCAGTACTTC
TRBJ1-2 TRBD1 TRBV5-6 . CASSLRTDRGRWDYGYTF TGTGCCAGCAGCCTCCGTACAGACAGGGGGCGCTGGGACTATGGCTACACCTTC
TRBJ2-7 TRBD2 TRBV5-6 . CASSIAGLAVAYEQYF TGTGCCAGCAGCATCGCCGGACTAGCAGTCGCCTACGAGCAGTACTTC
TRBJ2-7 TRBD2 TRBV7-6 . CASSSASGGYEQYF TGTGCCAGCAGCTCCGCCAGCGGGGGATACGAGCAGTACTTC
TRBJ1-2 TRBD1 TRBV5-6 . CASSVDRAYGYTF TGTGCCAGCAGCGTAGACAGGGCCTATGGCTACACCTTC
TRBJ2-7 . TRBV7-6 . CASSHASAEQYF TGTGCCAGCAGCCACGCTAGCGCCGAGCAGTACTTC
TRBJ2-1 . TRBV9 . CASSVDPGLLYNEQFF TGTGCCAGCAGCGTTGACCCCGGACTACTCTACAATGAGCAGTTCTTC
TRBJ1-1 . TRBV20-1 few CSASPGAYTEAFF TGCAGTGCTAGTCCAGGGGCGTACACTGAAGCTTTCTTT
TRBJ2-1 TRBD2 TRBV6-1 once CASSDLGLAGGSYNEQFF TGTGCCAGCAGTGACCTTGGACTAGCGGGAGGGTCCTACAATGAGCAGTTCTTC
TRBJ1-1 TRBD1 TRBV20-1 . CSARTGGEAFF TGCAGTGCTCGGACAGGGGGGGAAGCTTTCTTT
TRBJ2-3 . TRBV6-5 . CASSFAGLRTDTQYF TGTGCCAGCAGCTTCGCAGGGCTACGCACAGATACGCAGTATTTT
TRBJ2-2 TRBD2 TRBV4-1 medium-sized CASSQEDSGSGELFF TGCGCCAGCAGCCAAGAAGATAGCGGGAGTGGGGAGCTGTTTTTT
TRBJ2-2 . TRBV11-2 . CASRLRRSGLANTGELFF TGTGCCAGCAGACTTAGGAGGTCGGGACTTGCAAACACCGGGGAGCTGTTTTTT
TRBJ2-7 . TRBV5-6 . CASSSSRGFSYEQYF TGTGCCAGCAGCTCATCCCGCGGGTTTTCCTACGAGCAGTACTTC
TRBJ1-5 TRBD1 TRBV30 . CAWMDRGPNQPQHF TGTGCCTGGATGGACAGGGGCCCCAATCAGCCCCAGCATTTT
TRBJ2-5 TRBD2 TRBV7-8 . CASSPKLAGVRETQYF TGTGCCAGCAGCCCTAAACTAGCGGGGGTAAGAGAGACCCAGTACTTC
TRBJ2-3 . TRBV28 . CASSSGVADTQYF TGTGCCAGCAGCTCGGGTGTGGCAGATACGCAGTATTTT
TRBJ2-5 . TRBV7-9 . CASSLAASETQYF TGTGCCAGCAGCTTAGCGGCTTCGGAGACCCAGTACTTC
TRBJ2-5 . TRBV24-1 . CATSDLFRGQETQYF TGTGCCACCAGTGATTTATTCAGGGGCCAAGAGACCCAGTACTTC
TRBJ1-2 . TRBV27 . CASRPTGSYGYTF TGTGCCAGCAGGCCGACAGGAAGCTATGGCTACACCTTC
TRBJ2-2 . TRBV6-5 . CASSYSSNTGELFF TGTGCCAGCAGTTACTCGTCTAACACCGGGGAGCTGTTTTTT
TRBJ1-2 . TRBV6-2/TRBV6-3 once CASSYPSYAGIHGYTF TGTGCCAGCAGTTACCCGTCGTACGCAGGGATCCATGGCTACACCTTC
TRBJ2-7 . TRBV5-4 . CASSIDQGAREQYF TGTGCCAGCAGCATCGACCAGGGCGCAAGGGAGCAGTACTTC
TRBJ2-1 TRBD2 TRBV29-1 few CSASPLAGGSHEQFF TGCAGCGCGTCCCCACTAGCGGGAGGTTCGCATGAGCAGTTCTTC